A selection of T cell receptor beta chains follows, all from one sample in a study of cytomegalovirus exposure and HLA in healthy donors. Clones were read by immunoSEQ multiplex PCR, and TCRdb kept only the in-frame ones, dropping some. The data contain a few hundred thousand clones, approximately 84% of them singletons. The sample was PBMCs. These receptors originate from a man younger than 35 in good health and CMV-seropositive. The conserved cysteine and the conserved F or W are not part of the CDR3 here. The order of the fields is V gene, J gene, CDR3 protein.

>TRBV7-2|TRBJ2-7
ASSLGGGGGSYEQY
>TRBV7-6|TRBJ2-7
ASSSPLDNRAEQY
>TRBV9|TRBJ1-2
ASSGTGGNLSYGYT
>TRBV6-1|TRBJ2-2
ASLDRGHTGELF
>TRBV2|TRBJ1-1
ASNLAPGGSNTEAF
>TRBV27|TRBJ2-1
ASSLSRRYNEQF
>TRBV28|TRBJ2-7
ASKGTNSYEQY
>TRBV7-9|TRBJ1-1
ASSLGMDTEAF
>TRBV28|TRBJ2-2
ASADLVVTGELF
>TRBV30|TRBJ2-2
AWMQGVGAGELF
>TRBV30|TRBJ2-3
AWSETGTGTDTQY
>TRBV6-5|TRBJ1-1
ASRSPSNTEAF
>TRBV6-5|TRBJ1-5
ASSYSSQGNQPQH
>TRBV9|TRBJ1-3
ASSVGSGGISGNTIY
>TRBV30|TRBJ1-2
AWSSGSYGYT
>TRBV27|TRBJ1-1
ASSLLGTGSTEAF
>TRBV10-3|TRBJ2-1
AISSLAGNNEQF
>TRBV7-6|TRBJ2-7
ASSSSSGYSSYEQY
>TRBV27|TRBJ2-2
ASSAGLTTGELF
>TRBV28|TRBJ2-3
ASSLSPRGGPDTQY
>TRBV7-8|TRBJ2-5
ASSTRQGPSGTQY
>TRBV9|TRBJ2-2
ASSAIGLNTGELF
>TRBV10-3|TRBJ2-7
AISELGGGGEQY
>TRBV7-9|TRBJ2-7
ASSPRTSGENYEQY
>TRBV27|TRBJ2-7
ASSLWGPDEQY
>TRBV5-5|TRBJ2-2
ASSLGTSGRNTGELF
>TRBV2|TRBJ2-7
ASSKTPGQYSYEQY
>TRBV2|TRBJ2-7
ASTGSWSYEQY
>TRBV5-1|TRBJ1-2
ASSITTGTYGYT
>TRBV19|TRBJ2-1
ASSSGRQGGNEQF
>TRBV5-1|TRBJ2-3
ASLGGDTQY
>TRBV5-6|TRBJ2-7
ASSLGDKPYEQY